The present T cell receptor beta chain was sequenced within a study of regulatory T cells in long-lasting Graves disease. The overall study: Treatment with antithyroid drugs for over 5 years, together with positive TSH receptor antibodies, meant persistent Graves' disease.

CDR3 length: 14 amino acids. The junction had 7 bases not matched to a gene; V was cut back by 5 bases and J by 6 bases. From germline, CDR1 is MDHEN and CDR2 SYDVKM. Library construction for TCR beta used iRepertoire HTBI primers and Arm-PCR of CDR3 regions. TCRdb used MiXCR to reprocess the multiplex PCR reads, holding one entry per CDR3 protein. The table has 700,000 or so distinct CDR3 sequences, around 30% seen once; the top ten hold 35% to 55%. This clonotype was counted many times. The antigen is unknown. Points from the study as a whole: Persistent disease showed a preference for TRBV28, TRBJ1-2 and TRBJ2-5. Less diverse TCR repertoires were seen in persistent Graves' patients than in newly diagnosed ones.

The time point denotes: persistent/refractory GD, antithyroid drugs over 5 years with positive TRAb. PBMC-extracted RNA yielded the TCR library. Sequenced here: peripheral blood mononuclear cells (PBMCs), sampled when the disease was refractory, from a patient treated with antithyroid drugs. The chain joins TRBV28 to TRBJ1-5, with 7 bases lining up with TRBD1. The receptor was derived from a female donor with Graves disease. CDR3 coding DNA: TGTGCCAGCAGTGACACAGGGGTCCCTCAGCCCCAGCATTTT. As protein: CASSDTGVPQPQHF. Variable domain in full (rest from reference TRBV28 and TRBJ1-5): DVKVTQSSRYLVKRTGEKVFLECVQDMDHENMFWYRQDPGLGLRLIYFSYDVKMKEKGDIPEGYSVSREKKERFSLILESASTNQTSMYLCASSDTGVPQPQHFGDGTRLSIL.